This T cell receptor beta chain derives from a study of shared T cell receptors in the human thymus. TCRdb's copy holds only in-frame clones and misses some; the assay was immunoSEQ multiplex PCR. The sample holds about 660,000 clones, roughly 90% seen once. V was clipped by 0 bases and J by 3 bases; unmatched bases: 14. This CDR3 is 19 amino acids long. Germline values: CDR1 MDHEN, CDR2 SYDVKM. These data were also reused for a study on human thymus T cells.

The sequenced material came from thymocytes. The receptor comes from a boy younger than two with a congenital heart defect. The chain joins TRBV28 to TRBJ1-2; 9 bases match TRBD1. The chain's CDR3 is CASSLCRVGDRDPYYGYTF. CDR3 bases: TGTGCCAGCAGTTTATGTCGAGTCGGGGACAGGGATCCCTACTATGGCTACACCTTC.